This T cell receptor (beta chain) was identified during a study of blood T cell repertoires in COVID-19. Across the whole study: The United States, Italy and Spain supplied acute and convalescent COVID-19 samples. PBMCs, B-cell-depleted T cells, or T cells were the source of the cDNA or gDNA that made up the material.

The V gene's germline CDR1 is SGHRS and CDR2 YFSETQ. The V and J ends lost 5 bases and 5 bases, in that order; junction bases with no gene match: 14. The CDR3 is 17 residues long. In the authors' workflow: From reference gene primer amplification, estimates of nucleated cell counts were derived. TCRdb's copy holds only in-frame clones and misses some; the assay was immunoSEQ multiplex PCR. V, J and clone size were drawn from that table, and D and trimming were deduced from the DNA. The table shows some 99,000 clones, with roughly 82% occurring only once. The chain is built from TRBV5-1 and TRBJ2-2, with 8 bases lining up with TRBD1. The TCR comes from a woman of 80 years or more with active or convalescent COVID-19. Sequencing input: peripheral blood. The CDR3 bases are TGCGCCAGCAGTCAGCGTCCGGGACAGGCTTATACCGGGGAGCTGTTTTTT. Translation: CASSQRPGQAYTGELFF. Combining the CDR3 with reference TRBV5-1 and TRBJ2-2 gives the whole variable domain KAGVTQTPRYLIKTRGQQVTLSCSPISGHRSVSWYQQTPGQGLQFLFEYFSETQRNKGNFPGRFSGRQFSNSRSEMNVSTLELGDSALYLCASSQRPGQAYTGELFFGEGSRLTVL.